The text below deals with one T cell receptor beta chain. The sample originates from a study of control samples from healthy donors and cancer patients. After removal of 5 bases from V and 1 base from J, the junction contained 2 bases not matched to a gene. Per the germline V gene, CDR1 is SGDLS and CDR2 is YYNGEE. The CDR3 contains 15 residues. Assay: immunoSEQ multiplex PCR; the TCRdb copy retains only in-frame clones and omits some. This repertoire shows 98,000 or so clones, approximately 82% found once; its top ten account for about 2%. V and J are TRBV9 and TRBJ2-2; the match to TRBD2 covers 10 bases. The sequenced sample consisted of blood. This receptor was taken from a man in his 60s in good health. The CDR3 reads CASRTSGVNTGELFF. In DNA form, the CDR3 reads TGTGCCAGCAGAACTAGCGGGGTGAACACCGGGGAGCTGTTTTTT.